The 29 T cell receptor beta chains reported below all come from one sample, sequenced in a study of blood T cell repertoires in COVID-19. Assay: immunoSEQ multiplex PCR; the TCRdb copy retains only in-frame clones and omits some. The table shows about 170,000 clones, with about four fifths occurring only once. The sequencing sample was made of peripheral blood. The origin of the receptors is a man aged 35-49 years who had recovered from COVID-19.

The genes are TRBV4-2 and TRBJ2-2; no firm D call. V was cut by 0 bases and J by 5 bases, with 19 bases left in between. The CDR3 loop spans 18 amino acids. The germline V gene has CDR1 LGHNA and CDR2 YNFKEQ. CDR3 protein: CASSQDPGGPVVTGELFF. The CDR3 nucleotides are TGTGCCAGCAGCCAAGATCCTGGCGGCCCCGTGGTGACCGGGGAGCTGTTTTTT.

The rearrangement links TRBV4-3 to TRBJ2-1; D possibly corresponds to TRBD2 (5 bases). The V gene lost 0 bases and the J gene lost 5 bases, with 11 bases spanning the gap. CDR3 size: 15 residues. Looked up from germline, CDR1 is LGHNA and CDR2 is YSLEER. The CDR3 sequence is CASSQDGPLDNEQFF. The CDR3 DNA is TGCGCCAGCAGCCAAGATGGGCCACTAGACAATGAGCAGTTCTTC.

The chain is built from TRBV6-2 or TRBV6-3 and TRBJ2-1, with a weak D call TRBD2 (5 bases). The CDR3 spans 12 residues. V was clipped by 6 bases and J by 8 bases, with 11 bases between them. Germline-derived CDR1 and CDR2 are MNHEY and SVGEGT. CDR3 region: CASSLRGYEQFF. DNA for the CDR3: TGTGCCAGCAGCCTAAGAGGGTATGAGCAGTTCTTC.

V gene TRBV12-3 or TRBV12-4 combines with J gene TRBJ2-5, with D unresolved. The germline V and J ends were trimmed by 5 bases and 5 bases, with 12 bases remaining between them. This CDR3 contains 13 residues. The CDR3 loop is CASSRLGPETQYF. Written as DNA, the CDR3 is TGTGCCAGCAGTCGACTTGGCCCGGAGACCCAGTACTTC.

The rearrangement joins TRBV6-5 to TRBJ2-1; 7 nucleotides agree with TRBD2. V lost 7 bases to trimming and J lost 4 bases; unmatched junction nucleotides: 7. The CDR3 is made up of 14 amino acids. Looked up from germline, CDR1 is MNHEY and CDR2 is SVGAGI. The DNA for the CDR3 is TGTGCCAGCAATCCTCGGGACTATTACAATGAGCAGTTCTTC. Protein product: CASNPRDYYNEQFF.

This clone came up a few times. The chain joins TRBV4-3 to TRBJ1-2; D not certain. Trimming removed 0 bases at V and 0 bases at J, with 8 bases between. CDR3 length equals 15 residues. Germline assignment: CDR1 LGHNA and CDR2 YSLEER. CDR3 nucleotides: TGCGCCAGCAGCCAAGATCGAGGGCCTAACTATGGCTACACCTTC. Its translation is CASSQDRGPNYGYTF.

The V gene is TRBV5-4, the J gene TRBJ2-5; 7 nucleotides match TRBD1. V lost 4 bases and J lost 3; bases outside the gene matches: 6. The CDR3 has 14 residues. Germline CDR1 and CDR2: SGHNT and YYREEE (reference sequence). The CDR3 DNA follows: TGTGCCAGCAGCACCCCGGGACAGAAAGAGACCCAGTACTTC. Translating gives CASSTPGQKETQYF.

The chain uses TRBV9 and TRBJ1-5; D gene unclear. The ends were cut back, 3 bases at V and 7 bases at J, with 14 bases in the middle. Germline CDR1 SGDLS, CDR2 YYNGEE. This CDR3 is 14 amino acids long. In DNA form, the CDR3 reads TGTGCCAGCAGCGCCGGGAGGGTCGGGCAGCCCCAGCATTTT. Its protein product is CASSAGRVGQPQHF.

The CDR3 DNA follows: TGTGCCAGCAGCTCCCCGGGACTAGCGGCGAACACCGGGGAGCTGTTTTTT. Translation: CASSSPGLAANTGELFF. The chain employs TRBV7-6 and TRBJ2-2; the match to TRBD2 covers 11 bases. The ends lost 4 bases at V and 0 bases at J; junction bases unmatched: 4. CDR1 SGHVS and CDR2 FNYEAQ come from the germline V gene. The CDR3 runs to 17 residues.

This clone was seen once. This chain links TRBV18 with TRBJ2-7, with 8 positions matching TRBD1. Trimming removed 3 bases from V and 5 bases from J; junction bases left unmatched: 6. Germline values: CDR1 KGHSH, CDR2 LQKENI. This CDR3 has 14 residues. CDR3 sequence (DNA): TGTGCCAGCTCACCCCAGGGGGCATTCGACGAGCAGTACTTC. Translating gives CASSPQGAFDEQYF.

The V and J genes are TRBV4-2 and TRBJ2-3; no definite D call. V was pared by 4 bases and J by 2 bases, with 10 bases between. CDR3 length: 14 amino acids. Germline loops: CDR1 LGHNA, CDR2 YNFKEQ. The CDR3 nucleotides read TGTGCCAGCAGCCCCGGTGAGGCCACAGATACGCAGTATTTT. Encoded protein: CASSPGEATDTQYF.

This clone came up once. The chain uses TRBV2 and TRBJ2-2; 9 bases match TRBD1. The J segment lost 1 base and the V segment lost 3 bases, leaving 6 bases of the junction unmatched. Looked up from germline, CDR1 is SNHLY and CDR2 is FYNNEI. This CDR3 is 17 amino acids long. The CDR3 nucleotides read TGTGCCAGCAGTGAGCCCGCGACAGGGGGGAACACCGGGGAGCTGTTTTTT. Protein: CASSEPATGGNTGELFF.

The chain is built from TRBV5-1 and TRBJ2-2, with 9 bases lining up with TRBD1. With V trimmed by 6 bases and J by 7 bases, 7 bases remained unmatched. The CDR3 has 14 residues. CDR1 is SGHRS and CDR2 is YFSETQ in the germline V gene. In nucleotides, the CDR3 is TGCGCCAGCACCCGGGACAGGGCCGTCGGGGAGCTGTTTTTT. The encoded protein is CASTRDRAVGELFF.

This clone was found many times. The chain joins TRBV9 to TRBJ2-3; possible D gene TRBD2, 5 bases. V lost 0 bases and J 5 bases, leaving 13 bases between the germline ends. This CDR3 contains 15 residues. CDR1 and CDR2 from the germline V gene are SGDLS and YYNGEE. CDR3 in DNA: TGTGCCAGCAGCGTAGATCATTCCGGGGAAGATACGCAGTATTTT. It encodes CASSVDHSGEDTQYF.

This sequence joins TRBV2 and TRBJ2-2; TRBD2 matches at 7 bases. V lost 5 bases and J lost 6; bases outside the gene matches: 9. CDR1 is SNHLY and CDR2 is FYNNEI in the germline V gene. This CDR3 comprises 15 residues. The DNA of the CDR3 is TGTGCCAGCAGTAGGACTAGGGAGGGCGCCGGGGAGCTGTTTTTT. It encodes CASSRTREGAGELFF.

The chain carries TRBV4-3 and TRBJ1-3; D unresolved. Germline lookup yields CDR1 LGHNA and CDR2 YSLEER. The CDR3 is made up of 17 amino acids. Trimming removed 0 bases from V and 0 bases from J, with 12 bases in between. CDR3 DNA sequence: TGCGCCAGCAGCCAAGAGGTAGGAGTGAACTCTGGAAACACCATATATTTT. This gives the protein CASSQEVGVNSGNTIYF.

A remark on this clone: This specimen includes other DNA sequences encoding the same CDR3. The chain carries TRBV30 and TRBJ1-1; a weak D match, TRBD1 (6 bases). V was clipped by 3 bases and J by 3 bases, with 11 bases between them. Germline V gene lookup returns CDR1 GTSNPN and CDR2 SVGIG (reference sequence). CDR3 length equals 13 residues. The DNA for the CDR3 is TGTGCCTGGAGCTACAGGGAGTACACTGAAGCTTTCTTT. Translated, it gives CAWSYREYTEAFF. Looking up the rest from reference TRBV30 and TRBJ1-1 gives the full variable domain: SQTIHQWPATLVQPVGSPLSLECTVEGTSNPNLYWYRQAAGRGLQLLFYSVGIGQISSEVPQNLSASRPQDRQFILSSKKLLLSDSGFYLCAWSYREYTEAFFGQGTRLTVV.

This rearrangement joins TRBV7-2 to TRBJ2-2, with TRBD1 as a possible D gene (6 bases). The CDR3 totals 16 residues. Germline V gene sequence: CDR1 SGHTA, CDR2 FQGNSA. Deletions cut 0 bases from V and 4 bases from J, with 12 bases between. The CDR3 DNA follows: TGTGCCAGCAGCTTAGCGGCCGGGACACCCACCGGGGAGCTGTTTTTT. It translates to CASSLAAGTPTGELFF. The whole variable domain, filled in from reference TRBV7-2 and TRBJ2-2, reads GAGVSQSPSNKVTEKGKDVELRCDPISGHTALYWYRQSLGQGLEFLIYFQGNSAPDKSGLPSDRFSAERTGGSVSTLTIQRTQQEDSAVYLCASSLAAGTPTGELFFGEGSRLTVL.

The rearrangement uses TRBV7-6 and TRBJ1-2, with 10 bases fitting TRBD1. Germline loops: CDR1 SGHVS, CDR2 FNYEAQ. Trimming took 4 bases from V and 8 from J; bases not matched to a gene: 4. The CDR3 length is 13 residues. For the CDR3, the DNA is TGTGCCAGCAGCTCCGGGACAGGGGACGGCTACACCTTC. This sequence encodes CASSSGTGDGYTF. The full variable domain, its missing parts supplied by reference TRBV7-6 and TRBJ1-2, is GAGVSQSPRYKVTKRGQDVALRCDPISGHVSLYWYRQALGQGPEFLTYFNYEAQQDKSGLPNDRFSAERPEGSISTLTIQRTEQRDSAMYRCASSSGTGDGYTFGSGTRLTVV.

The chain links TRBV4-1 to TRBJ2-6; a possible D gene is TRBD2 (6 bases). The germline V and J ends were trimmed by 0 bases and 0 bases, with 9 bases remaining between them. The length of the CDR3 is 17 residues. Germline V gene sequence: CDR1 MGHRA, CDR2 YSYEKL. The chain's CDR3 is CASSQDRGNSGANVLTF. The CDR3 bases are TGCGCCAGCAGCCAAGATCGGGGGAACTCTGGGGCCAACGTCCTGACTTTC.

The J gene is TRBJ2-2, the V gene TRBV2; tentative D call: TRBD1 (7 bases). Germline V lookup: CDR1 SNHLY, CDR2 FYNNEI. With 0 bases removed from V and 4 bases from J, the gap between germline ends came to 9 bases. This CDR3 region has 15 residues. In nucleotides, the CDR3 is TGTGCCAGCAGTGAAGCCAGGGGGGCCACCGGGGAGCTGTTTTTT. It translates to CASSEARGATGELFF.

The CDR3 protein is CASSSYILQGKAFF. The CDR3, as DNA: TGTGCCAGCAGCTCATATATACTCCAGGGTAAAGCTTTCTTT. V and J are TRBV11-1 and TRBJ1-1, with D perhaps matching TRBD1 (5 bases). Germline CDR1 reads SGHAT; CDR2 reads FQDESV (reference sequence). This CDR3 contains 14 residues. V was pared by 4 bases and J by 9 bases, with 18 bases between.

This chain uses TRBV10-3 with TRBJ2-2, with 8 bases matching TRBD2. Germline V gene sequence: CDR1 ENHRY, CDR2 SYGVKD. CDR3 length equals 14 residues. Trimming took 4 bases from V and 6 from J; bases not matched to a gene: 4. CDR3 coding DNA: TGTGCCATCAGTGCGGGAGGGCCCGCCGGGGAGCTGTTTTTT. Translation: CAISAGGPAGELFF.

This clone was counted only a few times. The chain is built from TRBV19 and TRBJ2-3; tentatively, D is TRBD2 (7 bases). This CDR3 spans 15 amino acids. The germline V gene has CDR1 LNHDA and CDR2 SQIVND (reference sequence). Between the trimmed V and J ends, which lost 4 bases and 1 base, there was a span of 12 bases. DNA for the CDR3: TGTGCCAGTAGTAAGGGGGAGGGGGGCACAGATACGCAGTATTTT. Translated, it gives CASSKGEGGTDTQYF.

The genes are TRBV6-2 or TRBV6-3 and TRBJ2-7; D is perhaps TRBD1 (5 bases). Between the trimmed V and J ends, which lost 0 bases and 2 bases, there was a span of 11 bases. This CDR3 contains 15 residues. Germline V gives CDR1 MNHEY, CDR2 SVGEGT. As DNA, the CDR3 is TGTGCCAGCAGTTACTCTGTGCAGGGTACCTACGAGCAGTACTTC. It encodes CASSYSVQGTYEQYF.

A few counts support this clone. The V call is TRBV6-5, the J call TRBJ1-3, with 9 bases that match TRBD1. This CDR3 region has 15 residues. Germline values: CDR1 MNHEY, CDR2 SVGAGI. V gave up 6 bases and J gave up 3 bases; unmatched junction bases: 6. CDR3 in amino acids: CASRTGQGGGNTIYF. The CDR3, as DNA: TGTGCCAGCAGAACGGGACAGGGAGGTGGAAACACCATATATTTT.

The rearrangement joins TRBV12-3 or TRBV12-4 to TRBJ1-4, with D possibly being TRBD1 (6 bases). The CDR3 sequence is 12 residues long. The V end lost 6 bases, the J end lost 12 bases, and 14 bases lay between the germline ends. This chain's CDR3 is CASSETGSQLFF. CDR3 bases: TGTGCCAGCAGCGAGACAGGCTCCCAACTGTTTTTT.

Notes on this clone: The junction does not match germline at one end; this may be a read error. This chain joins TRBV7-7 and TRBJ2-5, with TRBD1 matching over 7 bases. Per the germline V gene, CDR1 is SSHAT and CDR2 is FNYEAQ (reference sequence). The CDR3 runs to 15 residues. The CDR3 reads CASSPYRDRQETQYF. The CDR3 DNA sequence: TGTGCTAGCAGCCCCTACCGGGACAGACAAGAGACCCAGTACTTC.

The chain employs TRBV19 and TRBJ2-7; 8 bases match TRBD2. The V gene end was trimmed by 4 bases and the J gene end by 5 bases; junction bases not matched to a gene: 7. CDR1 and CDR2 (germline): LNHDA, SQIVND (reference sequence). CDR3 size: 14 residues. The CDR3 loop reads CASSKGLAINEQYF. The DNA for the CDR3 is TGTGCCAGTAGTAAAGGACTAGCTATCAACGAGCAGTACTTC.